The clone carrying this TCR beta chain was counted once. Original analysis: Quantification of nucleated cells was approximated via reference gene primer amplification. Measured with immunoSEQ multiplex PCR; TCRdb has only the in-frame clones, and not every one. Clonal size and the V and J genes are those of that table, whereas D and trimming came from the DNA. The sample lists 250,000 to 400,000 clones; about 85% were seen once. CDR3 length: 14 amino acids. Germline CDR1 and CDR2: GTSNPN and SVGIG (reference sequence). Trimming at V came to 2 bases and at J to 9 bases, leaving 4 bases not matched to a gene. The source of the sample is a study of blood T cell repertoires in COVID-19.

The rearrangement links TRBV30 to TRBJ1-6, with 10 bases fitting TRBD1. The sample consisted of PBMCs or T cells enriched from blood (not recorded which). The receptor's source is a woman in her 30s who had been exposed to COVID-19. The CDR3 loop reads CAWSKDRGGSPLHF. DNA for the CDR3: TGTGCCTGGAGTAAGGACAGGGGGGGTTCACCCCTCCACTTT.